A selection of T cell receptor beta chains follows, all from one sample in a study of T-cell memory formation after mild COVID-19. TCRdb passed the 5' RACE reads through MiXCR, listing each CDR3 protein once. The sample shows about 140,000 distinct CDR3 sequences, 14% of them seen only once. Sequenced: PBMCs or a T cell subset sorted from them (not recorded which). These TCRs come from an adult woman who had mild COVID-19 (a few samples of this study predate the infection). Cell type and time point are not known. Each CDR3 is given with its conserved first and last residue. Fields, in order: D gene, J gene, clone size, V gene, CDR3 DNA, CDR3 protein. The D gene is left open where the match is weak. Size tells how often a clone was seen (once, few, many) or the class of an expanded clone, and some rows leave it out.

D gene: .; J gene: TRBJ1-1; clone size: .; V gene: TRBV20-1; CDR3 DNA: TGCAGTGCTAGAGTCGTGGGGCTAGGCACTGAAGCTTTCTTT; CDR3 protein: CSARVVGLGTEAFF
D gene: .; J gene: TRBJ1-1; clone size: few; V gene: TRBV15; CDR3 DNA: TGTGCCACCAGCGAGGGAGAGGGAGCAAACACTGAAGCTTTCTTT; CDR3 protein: CATSEGEGANTEAFF
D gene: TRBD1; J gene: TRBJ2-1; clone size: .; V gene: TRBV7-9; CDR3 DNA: TGTGCCAGCCGCAAGGACAGGGGGGGAGAGCAGTTCTTC; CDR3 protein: CASRKDRGGEQFF
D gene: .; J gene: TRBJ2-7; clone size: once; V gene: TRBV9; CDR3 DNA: TGTGCCAGCAGCGCGACAGGTAGCTCCTACGAGCAGTACTTC; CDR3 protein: CASSATGSSYEQYF
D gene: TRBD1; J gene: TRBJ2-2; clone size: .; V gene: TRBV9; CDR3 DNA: TGTGCCAGCAGGGCCGGGACAGGGGGCCAAACCGGGGAGCTGTTTTTT; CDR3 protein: CASRAGTGGQTGELFF
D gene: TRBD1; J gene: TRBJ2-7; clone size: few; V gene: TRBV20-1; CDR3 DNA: TGCAGTGCTCAAGAGACAGGGGATGTCTTCGGTGGCGAGCAGTACTTC; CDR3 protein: CSAQETGDVFGGEQYF
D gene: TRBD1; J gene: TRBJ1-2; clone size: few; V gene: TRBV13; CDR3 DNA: TGTGCCAGCAGCTTAGATGGACAGGGCGGCTCCTATGGCTACACCTTC; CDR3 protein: CASSLDGQGGSYGYTF
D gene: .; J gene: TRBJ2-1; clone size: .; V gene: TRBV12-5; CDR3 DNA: TGTGCTAGTGGCCGAGGAGGGCTCGATGAGCAGTTCTTC; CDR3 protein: CASGRGGLDEQFF
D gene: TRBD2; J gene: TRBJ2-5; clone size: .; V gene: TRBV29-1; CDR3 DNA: TGCAGCGCCCGCCCGATAGCGGGTCAAGAGACCCAGTACTTC; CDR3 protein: CSARPIAGQETQYF
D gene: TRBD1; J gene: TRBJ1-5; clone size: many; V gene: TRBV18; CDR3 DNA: TGTGCCAGCTCACCCCAAGACAGGGACCATCAGCCCCAGCATTTT; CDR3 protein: CASSPQDRDHQPQHF
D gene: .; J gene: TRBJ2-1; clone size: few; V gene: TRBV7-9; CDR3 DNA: TGTGCCAGCAGCTTAGGGGGGACACTCAGCTCCTACAATGAGCAGTTCTTC; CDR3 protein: CASSLGGTLSSYNEQFF
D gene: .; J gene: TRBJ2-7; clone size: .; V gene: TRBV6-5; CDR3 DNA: TGTGCCAGCAGTTACCTGGGACGGAAGTTCTACGAGCAGTACTTC; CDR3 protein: CASSYLGRKFYEQYF
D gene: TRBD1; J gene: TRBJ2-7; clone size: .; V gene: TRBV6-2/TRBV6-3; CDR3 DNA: TGTGCCAGCACCCCGACTCCAGGGGGCTTATACGAGCAGTACTTC; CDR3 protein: CASTPTPGGLYEQYF
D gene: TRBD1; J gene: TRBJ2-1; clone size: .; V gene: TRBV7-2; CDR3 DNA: TGTGCCAGCAGCAATACCTGGACAGGAAGATCCGAGCAGTTCTTC; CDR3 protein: CASSNTWTGRSEQFF
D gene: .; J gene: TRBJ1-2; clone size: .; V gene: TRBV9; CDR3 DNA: TGTGCCAGCAGCACTCCGGGCAGCTATGGCTACACCTTC; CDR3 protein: CASSTPGSYGYTF
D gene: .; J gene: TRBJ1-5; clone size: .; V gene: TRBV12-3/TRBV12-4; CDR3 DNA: TGTGCCAGCAGTTTGTTGTCTCAGCCCCAGCATTTT; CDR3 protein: CASSLLSQPQHF